This TCR beta chain is from a study of T cell responses to AZD1222 COVID-19 vaccine. The overall study: Investigators merged groups given second doses at roughly 4 or roughly 12 weeks. Findings of the study overall: There were vaccine-associated CD4 TCRs across spike, dominant at 160-218 and 743-854.

Data came from immunoSEQ multiplex PCR; TCRdb stores just in-frame clones and leaves some out. This table has about 180,000 clones, just over 90% appearing once. The V end lost 1 base, the J end lost 8 bases, and 12 bases lay between the germline ends. The germline V gene encodes CDR1 SGHKS and CDR2 YYEKEE (reference sequence). This CDR3 comprises 14 residues. In regard to this clone: Its antigen is undetermined.

The sequencing used peripheral blood, collected on day 0 of AZD1222 vaccination. V usage is TRBV5-5 and J usage is TRBJ1-4; D is perhaps TRBD1 (6 bases). The receptor's source is an adult in good health. The chain's CDR3 is CASSLLAGEEKLFF. The CDR3 nucleotides read TGTGCCAGCAGCTTGTTGGCAGGGGAGGAAAAACTGTTTTTT.